A selection of T cell receptor beta chains follows, all from one sample in a study of blood T cell repertoires in COVID-19. Method: immunoSEQ multiplex PCR; TCRdb's copy keeps in-frame clones and lacks some. Here the sample spans approximately 130,000 clones, more than 80% being singletons. Sequenced material: peripheral blood. The source of these receptors is a human donor in a cohort sampled during active COVID-19. Both conserved end residues are part of each CDR3. The D gene is left open where the match is weak. A clone size is listed for some rows: how often the clone was seen (once, few, many), or a class if it is expanded.

clone size: -
D gene: TRBD1
V gene: TRBV2
J gene: TRBJ1-2
CDR3 DNA: TGTGCCAGCAGTGCCGACAGGGGAAACTATGGCTACACCTTC
CDR3 protein: CASSADRGNYGYTF

clone size: -
D gene: TRBD1
V gene: TRBV25-1
J gene: TRBJ1-4
CDR3 DNA: TGTGCCAGCAGTGAATCTAGGGGGCGCCGTGAAAAACTGTTTTTT
CDR3 protein: CASSESRGRREKLFF

clone size: -
D gene: -
V gene: TRBV13
J gene: TRBJ1-1
CDR3 DNA: TGTGCCAGCAGCTCTACCGAGATGAACACTGAAGCTTTCTTT
CDR3 protein: CASSSTEMNTEAFF

clone size: -
D gene: TRBD2
V gene: TRBV5-1
J gene: TRBJ2-1
CDR3 DNA: TGCGCCAGCAGCTTGGGGGCGTCGGGAGGGCCCGGTGAGCAGTTCTTC
CDR3 protein: CASSLGASGGPGEQFF

clone size: -
D gene: TRBD1
V gene: TRBV6-5
J gene: TRBJ1-4
CDR3 DNA: TGTGCCAGCAGTTACGGGGGACAGGCGTCAGATGAAAAACTGTTTTTT
CDR3 protein: CASSYGGQASDEKLFF

clone size: -
D gene: -
V gene: TRBV29-1
J gene: TRBJ2-5
CDR3 DNA: TGCAGCGTTGTTGACCCCGGGGAGACCCAGTACTTC
CDR3 protein: CSVVDPGETQYF

clone size: -
D gene: TRBD1
V gene: TRBV2
J gene: TRBJ1-2
CDR3 DNA: TGTGCCAGCAACCCGGGACAGGGGGTTTATGGCTACACCTTC
CDR3 protein: CASNPGQGVYGYTF

clone size: once
D gene: TRBD2
V gene: TRBV27
J gene: TRBJ2-2
CDR3 DNA: TGTGCCAGCAGTCCCTCCGGGACTAGTGGCACCGGGGAGCTGTTTTTT
CDR3 protein: CASSPSGTSGTGELFF

clone size: -
D gene: -
V gene: TRBV7-2
J gene: TRBJ1-2
CDR3 DNA: TGTGCCAGCATCCCGGTAGGGGAAACCGGGTATGGCTACACCTTC
CDR3 protein: CASIPVGETGYGYTF

clone size: -
D gene: TRBD2
V gene: TRBV7-6
J gene: TRBJ2-3
CDR3 DNA: TGTGCCAGCAGCTTAACTCCCGCCGGGACTAGCGGGGGGTTGGGAGATACGCAGTATTTT
CDR3 protein: CASSLTPAGTSGGLGDTQYF

clone size: -
D gene: TRBD2
V gene: TRBV3-1/TRBV3-2
J gene: TRBJ2-3
CDR3 DNA: TGTGCCAGCAGCCACCCAGCGGGGGAGCCGGAGGATACGCAGTATTTT
CDR3 protein: CASSHPAGEPEDTQYF

clone size: -
D gene: -
V gene: TRBV28
J gene: TRBJ1-1
CDR3 DNA: TGTGCCAGCAGGGAGAACTCAGGGAGGGGCACTGAAGCTTTCTTT
CDR3 protein: CASRENSGRGTEAFF

clone size: few
D gene: -
V gene: TRBV18
J gene: TRBJ2-7
CDR3 DNA: TGTGCCAGCTCACCATTCGGGCCCACTAGTTGGTACGAGCAGTACTTC
CDR3 protein: CASSPFGPTSWYEQYF

clone size: once
D gene: TRBD1
V gene: TRBV7-2
J gene: TRBJ1-1
CDR3 DNA: TGTGCCAGCAGCCCTCGGACAGGGTTCATGAACACTGAAGCTTTCTTT
CDR3 protein: CASSPRTGFMNTEAFF

clone size: -
D gene: -
V gene: TRBV6-6
J gene: TRBJ1-1
CDR3 DNA: TGTGCCAGCAGATCCAGGGTTTCGAACACTGAAGCTTTCTTT
CDR3 protein: CASRSRVSNTEAFF

clone size: few
D gene: -
V gene: TRBV4-3
J gene: TRBJ1-3
CDR3 DNA: TGCGCCAGCAGCCATACTTATGAGGGCTCTGGAAACACCATATATTTT
CDR3 protein: CASSHTYEGSGNTIYF

clone size: -
D gene: TRBD1
V gene: TRBV7-8
J gene: TRBJ1-2
CDR3 DNA: TGTGCCAGCAGCTTTGCTACAGGGGGCTCTGGCTACACCTTC
CDR3 protein: CASSFATGGSGYTF

clone size: -
D gene: -
V gene: TRBV7-8
J gene: TRBJ1-2
CDR3 DNA: TGTGCCAGCAGCTTAGGAGAGATTAACTATGGCTACACCTTC
CDR3 protein: CASSLGEINYGYTF

clone size: -
D gene: TRBD2
V gene: TRBV7-9
J gene: TRBJ2-7
CDR3 DNA: TGTGCCAGCAGCTTGGCGGGGGGGCGAGAGCAGTACTTC
CDR3 protein: CASSLAGGREQYF

clone size: -
D gene: -
V gene: TRBV6-2/TRBV6-3
J gene: TRBJ1-1
CDR3 DNA: TGTGCCAGCAGTTACCCGCCAGGAGGCAGAAGGAACACTGAAGCTTTCTTT
CDR3 protein: CASSYPPGGRRNTEAFF

clone size: once
D gene: -
V gene: TRBV7-8
J gene: TRBJ1-5
CDR3 DNA: TGTGCCAGCAGCCACGGACAGTTTATTAGCAATCAGCCCCAGCATTTT
CDR3 protein: CASSHGQFISNQPQHF

clone size: -
D gene: TRBD2
V gene: TRBV19
J gene: TRBJ2-2
CDR3 DNA: TGTGCCAGTAGTATTTTCCGGGGCGGGAGTGATAACACCGGGGAGCTGTTTTTT
CDR3 protein: CASSIFRGGSDNTGELFF

clone size: -
D gene: -
V gene: TRBV9
J gene: TRBJ1-2
CDR3 DNA: TGTGCCAGCAGCCCGGACAGTTATGGCTACACCTTC
CDR3 protein: CASSPDSYGYTF

clone size: few
D gene: TRBD1
V gene: TRBV12-3/TRBV12-4
J gene: TRBJ1-2
CDR3 DNA: TGTGCCAGCAGTTCGACAGGGTTTCATGGCTACACCTTC
CDR3 protein: CASSSTGFHGYTF

clone size: few
D gene: TRBD2
V gene: TRBV7-2
J gene: TRBJ2-5
CDR3 DNA: TGTGCCAGCAGCTTAGCGCTAGCTAGCGGGAGGTCCTGGGGAGAGACCCAGTACTTC
CDR3 protein: CASSLALASGRSWGETQYF

clone size: once
D gene: TRBD2
V gene: TRBV7-9
J gene: TRBJ2-5
CDR3 DNA: TGTGCCAGCAGCCGGTGGACTAGCGGGAGACAGGGGGAGACCCAGTACTTC
CDR3 protein: CASSRWTSGRQGETQYF

clone size: -
D gene: TRBD1
V gene: TRBV9
J gene: TRBJ2-1
CDR3 DNA: TGTGCCAGCAGCGAATCACCGGGACAGGGCATATACAATGAGCAGTTCTTC
CDR3 protein: CASSESPGQGIYNEQFF

clone size: -
D gene: TRBD1
V gene: TRBV3-1/TRBV3-2
J gene: TRBJ1-1
CDR3 DNA: TGTGCCAGCAGCCACCTTGCCGGGACAGGGAACACTGAAGCTTTCTTT
CDR3 protein: CASSHLAGTGNTEAFF

clone size: -
D gene: -
V gene: TRBV29-1
J gene: TRBJ1-4
CDR3 DNA: TGCAGCGTTGAGGCGGCAGCCGCAACTAATGAAAAACTGTTTTTT
CDR3 protein: CSVEAAAATNEKLFF

clone size: -
D gene: -
V gene: TRBV5-4
J gene: TRBJ1-1
CDR3 DNA: TGTGCCAGCAGCCGGGGGGGACGGAACACTGAAGCTTTCTTT
CDR3 protein: CASSRGGRNTEAFF

clone size: -
D gene: TRBD1
V gene: TRBV25-1
J gene: TRBJ1-1
CDR3 DNA: TGTGCCAGCAGTGGCCTCGGGACAGGGGTTTTAAACACTGAAGCTTTCTTT
CDR3 protein: CASSGLGTGVLNTEAFF

clone size: -
D gene: TRBD1
V gene: TRBV5-1
J gene: TRBJ1-4
CDR3 DNA: TGCGCCAGCAGCATAGCGACAGGGGGCGCGAATGAAAAACTGTTTTTT
CDR3 protein: CASSIATGGANEKLFF

clone size: -
D gene: TRBD1
V gene: TRBV24-1
J gene: TRBJ1-6
CDR3 DNA: TGTGCCACCAGTGATGTCCCGGGACAGGGGGCGAGGAATTCACCCCTCCACTTT
CDR3 protein: CATSDVPGQGARNSPLHF

clone size: few
D gene: TRBD1
V gene: TRBV3-1/TRBV3-2
J gene: TRBJ2-5
CDR3 DNA: TGTGCCAGCAGCCCACGGACAGGGCAAGAGACCCAGTACTTC
CDR3 protein: CASSPRTGQETQYF

clone size: -
D gene: -
V gene: TRBV7-2
J gene: TRBJ1-1
CDR3 DNA: TGTGCCAGCAGCTTAGCTTATAACACTGAAGCTTTCTTT
CDR3 protein: CASSLAYNTEAFF

clone size: -
D gene: -
V gene: TRBV5-1
J gene: TRBJ1-2
CDR3 DNA: TGCGCCAGCAGCCCGGGGGACTATGGCTACACCTTC
CDR3 protein: CASSPGDYGYTF

clone size: -
D gene: TRBD1
V gene: TRBV2
J gene: TRBJ2-3
CDR3 DNA: TGTGCCAGCAGTGAAGTGGGACAGGGGTCAGATACGCAGTATTTT
CDR3 protein: CASSEVGQGSDTQYF

clone size: -
D gene: -
V gene: TRBV6-5
J gene: TRBJ1-2
CDR3 DNA: TGTGCCAGCAGTTCTCCCAACAGGGAAGGGGATCGAGGCTACACCTTC
CDR3 protein: CASSSPNREGDRGYTF

clone size: -
D gene: -
V gene: TRBV9
J gene: TRBJ2-2
CDR3 DNA: TGTGCCAGCAGCGTAGAGGGGGGGAAGTACACCGGGGAGCTGTTTTTT
CDR3 protein: CASSVEGGKYTGELFF